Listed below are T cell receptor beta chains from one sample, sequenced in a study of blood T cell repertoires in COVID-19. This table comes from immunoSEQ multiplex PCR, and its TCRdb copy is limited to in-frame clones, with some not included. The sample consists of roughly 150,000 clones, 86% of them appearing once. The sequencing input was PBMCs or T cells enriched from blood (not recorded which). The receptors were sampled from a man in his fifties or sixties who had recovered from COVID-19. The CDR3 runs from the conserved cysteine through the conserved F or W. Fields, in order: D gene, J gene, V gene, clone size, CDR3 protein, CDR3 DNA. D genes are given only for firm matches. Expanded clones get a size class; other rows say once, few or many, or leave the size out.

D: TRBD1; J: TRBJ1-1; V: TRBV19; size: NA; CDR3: CASSWDSINTEAFF; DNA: TGTGCCAGTAGTTGGGACAGCATCAACACTGAAGCTTTCTTT
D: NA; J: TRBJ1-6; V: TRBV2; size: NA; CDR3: CASKAAVTGNSPLHF; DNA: TGTGCCAGCAAAGCGGCGGTTACGGGGAATTCACCCCTCCACTTT
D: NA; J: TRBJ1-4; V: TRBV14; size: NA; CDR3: CASSQVSRLNEKLFF; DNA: TGTGCCAGCAGCCAAGTTTCCAGGTTAAATGAAAAACTGTTTTTT
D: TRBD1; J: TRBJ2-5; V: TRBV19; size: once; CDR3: CASSRGLETQYF; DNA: TGTGCCAGTAGCAGGGGGCTCGAGACCCAGTACTTC
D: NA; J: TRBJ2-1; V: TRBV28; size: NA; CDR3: CASSLFGGSAAYNEQFF; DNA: TGTGCCAGCAGTTTATTTGGGGGGAGCGCGGCCTACAATGAGCAGTTCTTC
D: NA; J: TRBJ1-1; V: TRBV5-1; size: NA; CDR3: CASSLVGDTEAFF; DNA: TGCGCCAGCAGCTTGGTAGGGGACACTGAAGCTTTCTTT
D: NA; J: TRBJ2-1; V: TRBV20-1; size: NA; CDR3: CVGSTYNEQFF; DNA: TGCGTCGGGAGCACCTACAATGAGCAGTTCTTC
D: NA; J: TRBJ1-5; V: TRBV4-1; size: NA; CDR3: CASSQAVAGFNNQPQHF; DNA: TGCGCCAGCAGCCAAGCGGTAGCCGGTTTTAATAATCAGCCCCAGCATTTT
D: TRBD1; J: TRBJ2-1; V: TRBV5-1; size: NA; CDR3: CASSLGQGTREQFF; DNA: TGCGCCAGCAGCTTGGGACAGGGGACCCGCGAGCAGTTCTTC
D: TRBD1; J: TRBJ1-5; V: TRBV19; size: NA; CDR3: CASREGQVEFQPQHF; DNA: TGTGCCAGTAGGGAGGGACAGGTAGAGTTTCAGCCCCAGCATTTT
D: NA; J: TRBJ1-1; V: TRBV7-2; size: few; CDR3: CASSLGIMGSEAFF; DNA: TGTGCCAGCAGCTTAGGGATTATGGGCTCTGAAGCTTTCTTT
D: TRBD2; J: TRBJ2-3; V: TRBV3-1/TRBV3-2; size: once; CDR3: CASSRRLAGTDTQYF; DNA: TGTGCCAGCAGCCGTCGACTAGCGGGCACAGATACGCAGTATTTT
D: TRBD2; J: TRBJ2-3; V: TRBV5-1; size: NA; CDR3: CASSSGLAGTTDTQYF; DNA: TGCGCCAGCAGCTCTGGACTAGCCGGGACCACAGATACGCAGTATTTT
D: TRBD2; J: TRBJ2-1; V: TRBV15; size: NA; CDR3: CATSRGLADNEQFF; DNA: TGTGCCACCAGCAGAGGACTAGCGGACAATGAGCAGTTCTTC
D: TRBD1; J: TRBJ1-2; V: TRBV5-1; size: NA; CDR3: CASRNTGGAGYTF; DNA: TGCGCCAGCAGGAATACAGGGGGCGCAGGCTACACCTTC
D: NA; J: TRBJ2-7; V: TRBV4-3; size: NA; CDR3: CASSQGLVGGPNYEQYF; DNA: TGCGCCAGCAGCCAAGGGCTAGTCGGGGGACCCAACTACGAGCAGTACTTC
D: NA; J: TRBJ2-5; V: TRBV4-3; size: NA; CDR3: CASSQGREGRETQYF; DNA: TGCGCCAGCAGCCAGGGCCGAGAGGGTCGGGAGACCCAGTACTTC
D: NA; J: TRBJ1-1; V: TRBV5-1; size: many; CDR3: CASFPAGGYTEAFF; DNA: TGCGCCAGCTTCCCCGCAGGAGGATACACTGAAGCTTTCTTT
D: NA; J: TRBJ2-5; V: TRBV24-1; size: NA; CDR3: CATRGQQETQYF; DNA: TGTGCCACCCGTGGACAGCAAGAGACCCAGTACTTC
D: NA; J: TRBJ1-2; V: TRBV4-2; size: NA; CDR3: CASSQDRKGGRGGYTF; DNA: TGTGCCAGCAGCCAAGATCGAAAAGGGGGAAGGGGTGGCTACACCTTC
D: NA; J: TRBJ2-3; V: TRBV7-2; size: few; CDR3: CASSQLVSPDTQYF; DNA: TGTGCCAGCAGCCAACTAGTATCCCCAGATACGCAGTATTTT
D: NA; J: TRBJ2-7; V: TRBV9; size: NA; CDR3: CASSSRGYSEFYEQYF; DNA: TGTGCCAGCAGCTCCCGAGGGTATTCCGAGTTCTACGAGCAGTACTTC
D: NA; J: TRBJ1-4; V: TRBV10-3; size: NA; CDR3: CAISGQQGTNEKLFF; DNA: TGTGCCATCAGCGGACAGCAAGGAACTAATGAAAAACTGTTTTTT
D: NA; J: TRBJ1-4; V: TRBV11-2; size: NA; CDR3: CASSTRGGGDEKLFF; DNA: TGTGCCAGCAGCACCAGAGGGGGGGGCGATGAAAAACTGTTTTTT
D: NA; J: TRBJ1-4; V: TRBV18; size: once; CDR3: CASSPRTGGTNEKLFF; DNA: TGTGCCAGCTCACCACGGACGGGGGGGACTAATGAAAAACTGTTTTTT
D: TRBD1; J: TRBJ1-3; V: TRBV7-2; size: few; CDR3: CASSLELWTGISGNTIYF; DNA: TGTGCCAGCAGCTTAGAACTCTGGACAGGAATCTCTGGAAACACCATATATTTT
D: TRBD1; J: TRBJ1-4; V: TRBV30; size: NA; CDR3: CAWSWDRVNEKLFF; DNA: TGTGCCTGGAGTTGGGACAGGGTAAACGAAAAACTGTTTTTT
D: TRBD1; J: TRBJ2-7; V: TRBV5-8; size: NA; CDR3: CASSFRGQRGGQQYF; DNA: TGTGCCAGCAGCTTCCGGGGACAGAGGGGCGGGCAGCAGTACTTC
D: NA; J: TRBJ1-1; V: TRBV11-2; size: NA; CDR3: CASSPRGRVMNTEAFF; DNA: TGTGCCAGCAGCCCCAGGGGCAGGGTCATGAACACTGAAGCTTTCTTT
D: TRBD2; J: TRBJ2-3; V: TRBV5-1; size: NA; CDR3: CASSSYLAGGADTQYF; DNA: TGCGCCAGCAGCTCCTATTTAGCGGGAGGAGCAGATACGCAGTATTTT
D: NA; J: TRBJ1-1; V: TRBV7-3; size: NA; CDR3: CASSLDSVSNTEAFF; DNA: TGTGCCAGCAGCTTAGATTCGGTATCAAACACTGAAGCTTTCTTT
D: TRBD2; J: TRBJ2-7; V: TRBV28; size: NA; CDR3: CASSPGTSVYYEQYF; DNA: TGTGCCAGCTCCCCCGGGACTAGCGTTTACTACGAGCAGTACTTC
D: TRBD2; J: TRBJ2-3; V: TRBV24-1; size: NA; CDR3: CATSDTSGGLLFTDTQYF; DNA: TGTGCCACCAGTGACACTAGCGGGGGGCTCCTATTCACAGATACGCAGTATTTT
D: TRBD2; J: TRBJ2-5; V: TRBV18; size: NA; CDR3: CASSLRTSGRQETQYF; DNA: TGTGCCAGCTCACTCCGGACTAGCGGGCGACAAGAGACCCAGTACTTC
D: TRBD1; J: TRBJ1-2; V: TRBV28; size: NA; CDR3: CASCYTGQGWYGYTF; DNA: TGTGCCAGCTGCTACACGGGACAGGGATGGTATGGCTACACCTTC
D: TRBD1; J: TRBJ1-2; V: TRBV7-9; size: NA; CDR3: CASSSSGTAANYGYTF; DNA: TGTGCCAGCAGCTCTTCTGGGACAGCAGCTAACTATGGCTACACCTTC
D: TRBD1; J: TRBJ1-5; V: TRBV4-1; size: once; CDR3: CASSRQGADQPQHF; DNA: TGCGCCAGCAGCCGACAGGGGGCAGATCAGCCCCAGCATTTT
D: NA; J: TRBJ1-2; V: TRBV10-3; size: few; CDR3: CAISIINYGYTF; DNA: TGTGCCATCAGTATAATTAACTATGGCTACACCTTC
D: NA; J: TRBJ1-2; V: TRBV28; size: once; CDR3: CASILDSREGGYTF; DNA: TGTGCCAGCATCCTGGACAGCCGAGAGGGAGGCTACACCTTC
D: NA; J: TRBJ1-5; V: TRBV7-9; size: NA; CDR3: CARDPVGGQGSGNQPQHF; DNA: TGTGCCAGAGACCCTGTCGGGGGGCAGGGAAGTGGCAATCAGCCCCAGCATTTT
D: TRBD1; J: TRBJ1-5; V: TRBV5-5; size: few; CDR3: CASSAVTGGNQPQHF; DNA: TGTGCCAGCAGCGCAGTTACAGGGGGCAATCAGCCCCAGCATTTT
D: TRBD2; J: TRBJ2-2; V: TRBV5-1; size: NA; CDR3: CASSSRLAGYKNTGELFF; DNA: TGCGCCAGCAGCTCCCGACTAGCGGGATACAAGAACACCGGGGAGCTGTTTTTT
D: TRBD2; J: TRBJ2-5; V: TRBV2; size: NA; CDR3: CASSGLAGEETQYF; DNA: TGTGCCAGCAGTGGACTAGCGGGAGAAGAGACCCAGTACTTC
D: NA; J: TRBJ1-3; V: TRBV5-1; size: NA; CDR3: CASSLVLAGVYPGNTIYF; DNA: TGCGCCAGCAGCTTGGTCCTCGCAGGGGTATACCCTGGAAACACCATATATTTT
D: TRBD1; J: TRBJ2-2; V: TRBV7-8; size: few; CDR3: CASSPRTGVNTGELFF; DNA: TGTGCCAGCAGCCCCCGGACAGGGGTGAACACCGGGGAGCTGTTTTTT
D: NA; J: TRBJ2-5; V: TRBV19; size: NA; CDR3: CASSMGTQETQYF; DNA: TGTGCCAGTAGTATGGGGACACAAGAGACCCAGTACTTC